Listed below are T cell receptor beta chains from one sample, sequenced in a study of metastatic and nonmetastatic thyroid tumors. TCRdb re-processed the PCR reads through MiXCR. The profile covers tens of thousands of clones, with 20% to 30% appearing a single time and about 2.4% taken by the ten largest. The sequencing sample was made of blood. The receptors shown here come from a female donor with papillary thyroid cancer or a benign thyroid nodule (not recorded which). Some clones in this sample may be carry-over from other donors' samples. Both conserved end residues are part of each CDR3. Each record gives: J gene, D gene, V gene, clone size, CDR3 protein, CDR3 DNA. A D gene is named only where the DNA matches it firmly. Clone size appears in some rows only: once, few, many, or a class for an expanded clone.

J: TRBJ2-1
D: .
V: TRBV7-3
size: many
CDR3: CASGNSDNEQFF
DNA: TGTGCCAGCGGGAACTCCGACAATGAGCAGTTCTTC

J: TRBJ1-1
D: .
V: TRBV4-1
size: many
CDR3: CASSQVQQNTEAFF
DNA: TGCGCCAGCAGCCAAGTTCAGCAGAACACTGAAGCTTTCTTT

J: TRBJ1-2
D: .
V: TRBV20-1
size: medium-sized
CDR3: CSARDTRGGVNYGYTF
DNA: TGCAGTGCTAGAGATACGCGGGGGGGCGTTAACTATGGCTACACCTTC

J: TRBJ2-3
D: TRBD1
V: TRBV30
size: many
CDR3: CAWSGTGTDTQYF
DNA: TGTGCCTGGAGTGGGACAGGGACCGATACGCAGTATTTT

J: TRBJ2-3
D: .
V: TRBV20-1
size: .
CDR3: CSVRGQCSTDTKYF
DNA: TGCAGTGTTCGAGGACAGTGCAGCACAGATACGAAGTATTTT

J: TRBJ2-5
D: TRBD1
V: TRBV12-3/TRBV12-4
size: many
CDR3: CASSTPGQNQETQYF
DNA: TGTGCCAGCAGCACCCCGGGACAGAACCAAGAGACCCAGTACTTC

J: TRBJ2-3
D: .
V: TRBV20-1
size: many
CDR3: CSARGLAYDTRYF
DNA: TGCAGTGCTAGGGGTCTAGCATATGATACGCGGTATTTT

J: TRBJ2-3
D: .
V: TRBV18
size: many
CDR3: CASSSTSGRRSTDTQYF
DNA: TGTGCCAGCTCATCCACCTCGGGACGTAGGAGCACAGATACGCAGTATTTT

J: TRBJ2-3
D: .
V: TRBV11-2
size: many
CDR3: CASSPTDTQYF
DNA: TGTGCCAGCAGCCCCACAGATACGCAGTATTTT

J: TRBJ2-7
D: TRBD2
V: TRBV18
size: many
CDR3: CASSLSTVSGITSYEQYF
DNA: TGTGCCAGCTCACTATCGACGGTAAGCGGGATCACCTCCTACGAGCAGTACTTC

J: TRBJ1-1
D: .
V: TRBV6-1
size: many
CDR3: CASSFRTVSMNTEAFF
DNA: TGTGCCAGCAGTTTTCGGACAGTCAGTATGAACACTGAAGCTTTCTTT

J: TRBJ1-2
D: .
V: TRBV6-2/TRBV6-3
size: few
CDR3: CASTSLYGYTF
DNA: TGTGCCAGCACCTCCCTCTATGGCTACACCTTC

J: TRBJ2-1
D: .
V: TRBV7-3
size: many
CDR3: CASSSQGNEQFF
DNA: TGTGCCAGCAGCTCGCAGGGAAATGAGCAGTTCTTC

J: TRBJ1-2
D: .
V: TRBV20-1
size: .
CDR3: CSAIAGQIYRYTF
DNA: TGCAGTGCTATAGCGGGACAAATCTATCGCTACACCTTC

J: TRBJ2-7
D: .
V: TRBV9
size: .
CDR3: CASGGTSYQHYF
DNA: TGTGCCAGCGGCGGGACTTCCTACCAGCATTACTTC

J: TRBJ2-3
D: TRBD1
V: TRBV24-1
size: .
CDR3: CATSDLGDRGTDTQYF
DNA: TGTGCCACCAGTGATTTAGGGGACAGGGGAACAGATACGCAGTATTTT

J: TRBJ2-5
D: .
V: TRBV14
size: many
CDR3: CASSVFGGQTQYF
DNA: TGTGCCAGCAGCGTGTTTGGAGGCCAGACCCAGTACTTC

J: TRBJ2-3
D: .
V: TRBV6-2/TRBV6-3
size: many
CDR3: CASSYWDLQNTDTQYF
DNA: TGTGCCAGCAGTTATTGGGACTTGCAGAACACAGATACGCAGTATTTT

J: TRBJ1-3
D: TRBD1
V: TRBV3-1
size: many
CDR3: CASSRWAQGAGNTIYF
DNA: TGTGCCAGCAGCCGCTGGGCACAGGGGGCTGGAAACACCATATATTTT

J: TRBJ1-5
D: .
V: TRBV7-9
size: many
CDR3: CASGPLGQPQHF
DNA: TGTGCCAGCGGCCCCCTAGGCCAGCCCCAGCATTTT

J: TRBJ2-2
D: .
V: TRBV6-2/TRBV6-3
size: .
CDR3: CASKVARITRELFF
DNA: TGTGCCAGCAAAGTAGCACGGATCACCCGGGAGCTGTTTTTT

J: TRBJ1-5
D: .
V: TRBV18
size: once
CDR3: CVSPPDEWGAGRQPQHF
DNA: TGTGTCAGCCCACCCGATGAATGGGGCGCGGGTCGACAGCCCCAGCATTTT

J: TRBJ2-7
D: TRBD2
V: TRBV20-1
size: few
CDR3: CSDLAGASYAQYF
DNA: TGCAGTGACCTAGCGGGAGCCTCCTACGCGCAGTACTTC

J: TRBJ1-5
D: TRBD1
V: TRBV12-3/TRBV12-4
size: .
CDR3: CASISRDRVHSNQPQHF
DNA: TGTGCCAGCATTTCCCGGGACAGGGTACATAGCAATCAGCCCCAGCATTTT

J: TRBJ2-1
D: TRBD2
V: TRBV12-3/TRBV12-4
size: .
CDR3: CASSLADGLATYEQFF
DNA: TGTGCCAGCAGTTTAGCGGACGGACTAGCCACATACGAGCAGTTCTTC

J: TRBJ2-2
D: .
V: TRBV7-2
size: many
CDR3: CADSLGVTNTGELFF
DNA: TGTGCCGACAGCTTAGGTGTTACGAACACCGGGGAGCTGTTTTTT

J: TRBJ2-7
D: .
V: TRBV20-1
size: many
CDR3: CSAFKKGTAYEQYF
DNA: TGCAGTGCCTTTAAGAAGGGGACGGCATACGAGCAGTACTTC

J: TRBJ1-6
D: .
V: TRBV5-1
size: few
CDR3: CASATGDFNSPLHF
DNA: TGCGCCAGCGCCACAGGAGATTTTAATTCACCCCTCCACTTT

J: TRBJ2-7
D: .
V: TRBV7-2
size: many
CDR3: CASSPRVTTAYEQYF
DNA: TGTGCCAGCAGCCCTAGGGTCACGACTGCCTACGAGCAGTACTTC

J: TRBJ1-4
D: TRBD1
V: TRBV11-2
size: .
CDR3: CARSIQQGLSEKPFF
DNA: TGTGCCAGAAGCATCCAACAGGGGTTGAGTGAAAAACCGTTTTTT

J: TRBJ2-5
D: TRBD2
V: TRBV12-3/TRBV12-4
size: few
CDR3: CASSLGLAQETQYF
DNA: TGTGCCAGCAGTTTGGGACTAGCCCAAGAGACCCAGTACTTC

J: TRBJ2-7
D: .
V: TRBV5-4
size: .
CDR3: CASSLWGQRIGRPLTREQYF
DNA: TGTGCTAGCAGCTTGTGGGGACAGCGAATCGGGCGACCCCTGACTAGGGAGCAGTACTTC

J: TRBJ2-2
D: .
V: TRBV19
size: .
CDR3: CVGSRDSAGELFF
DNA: TGTGTCGGTAGTAGAGACAGTGCCGGGGAGCTGTTTTTT

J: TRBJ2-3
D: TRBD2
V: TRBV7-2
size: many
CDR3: CASNLSGRDTQYF
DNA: TGTGCCAGCAACCTGAGCGGGAGGGATACGCAGTATTTT

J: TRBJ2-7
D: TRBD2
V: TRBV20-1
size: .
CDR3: CSARALGRACEQYF
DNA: TGCAGTGCTAGAGCACTTGGGAGGGCCTGCGAGCAGTACTTC

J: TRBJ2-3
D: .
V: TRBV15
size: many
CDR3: CATSRESTDTQYF
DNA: TGTGCCACCAGCAGGGAAAGCACAGATACGCAGTATTTT

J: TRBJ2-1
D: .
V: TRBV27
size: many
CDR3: CASSLKIKERGADEQFF
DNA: TGTGCCAGCAGTCTTAAAATAAAAGAAAGGGGGGCGGATGAGCAGTTCTTC

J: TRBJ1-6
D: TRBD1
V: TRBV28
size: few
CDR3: CASRGTEPTNSPLHF
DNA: TGTGCCAGCAGGGGGACAGAACCAACCAATTCACCCCTCCACTTT

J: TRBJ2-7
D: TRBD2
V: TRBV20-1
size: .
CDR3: CSAGTSGNYEQYF
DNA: TGCAGTGCGGGGACTAGCGGGAACTACGAGCAGTACTTC

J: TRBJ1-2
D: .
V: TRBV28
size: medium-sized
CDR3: CASSRRSLYGYTF
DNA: TGTGCCAGCAGCCGAAGATCCCTCTATGGCTACACCTTC

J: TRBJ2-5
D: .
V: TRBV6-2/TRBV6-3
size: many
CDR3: CASSYPQGEGKETQYF
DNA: TGTGCCAGCAGTTACCCCCAGGGGGAGGGAAAAGAGACCCAGTACTTC

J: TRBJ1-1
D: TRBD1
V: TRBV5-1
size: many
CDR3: CASSGTGGEAFF
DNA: TGCGCCAGCAGCGGGACAGGGGGTGAAGCTTTCTTT

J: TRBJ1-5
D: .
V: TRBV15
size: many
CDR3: CATSGVNQPQHF
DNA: TGTGCCACCAGCGGTGTAAATCAGCCCCAGCATTTT

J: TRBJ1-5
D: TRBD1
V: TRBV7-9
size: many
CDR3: CASSLGTGWDQPQHF
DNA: TGTGCCAGCAGCTTAGGGACAGGTTGGGATCAGCCCCAGCATTTT

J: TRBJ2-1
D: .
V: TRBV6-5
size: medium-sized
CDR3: CASSYFGSSDNEQFF
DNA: TGTGCCAGCAGTTACTTTGGGAGCAGCGACAATGAGCAGTTCTTC

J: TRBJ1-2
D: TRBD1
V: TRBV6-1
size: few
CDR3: CASNDRGRGYGYTF
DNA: TGTGCCAGCAATGACAGGGGGCGCGGCTATGGCTACACCTTC

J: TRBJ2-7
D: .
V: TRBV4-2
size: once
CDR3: CASSRETGTGEQYF
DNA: TGTGCCAGCAGCCGAGAAACCGGGACTGGAGAGCAGTACTTC

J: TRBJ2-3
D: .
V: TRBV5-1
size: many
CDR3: CASSLGNEASADTQYF
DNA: TGCGCCAGCAGCTTGGGGAACGAAGCATCAGCAGATACGCAGTATTTT

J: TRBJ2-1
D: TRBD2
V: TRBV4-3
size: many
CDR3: CASSFRTSGRAMAGNEQFF
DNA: TGCGCCAGCAGCTTCCGGACTAGCGGGAGGGCTATGGCAGGGAATGAGCAGTTCTTC

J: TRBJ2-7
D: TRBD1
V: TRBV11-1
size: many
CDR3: CASSPGPGQGEQYF
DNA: TGTGCCAGCAGCCCTGGACCGGGACAGGGTGAGCAGTACTTC

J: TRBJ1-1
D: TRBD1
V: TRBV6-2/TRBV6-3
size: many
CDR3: CASSYQGVNTEAFF
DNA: TGTGCCAGCAGTTACCAGGGGGTGAACACTGAAGCTTTCTTT

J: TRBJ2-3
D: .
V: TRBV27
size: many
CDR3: CASSTRTGDTQYF
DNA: TGTGCCAGCAGTACCCGGACGGGAGATACGCAGTATTTT

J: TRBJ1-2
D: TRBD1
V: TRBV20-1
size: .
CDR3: CSANRGRMDGYTF
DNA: TGCAGTGCCAACAGGGGGCGAATGGATGGCTACACCTTC

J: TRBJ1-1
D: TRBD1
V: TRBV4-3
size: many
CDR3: CASSHGASDREDRFWTEAFF
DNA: TGCGCCAGCAGCCACGGCGCCTCGGACAGGGAAGATAGGTTCTGGACTGAAGCTTTCTTT

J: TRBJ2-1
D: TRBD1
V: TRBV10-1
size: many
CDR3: CASSPQGANEQFF
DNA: TGCGCCAGCAGTCCACAGGGGGCCAATGAGCAGTTCTTC

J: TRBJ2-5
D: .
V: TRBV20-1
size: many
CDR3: CSATLGRKETQYF
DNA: TGCAGTGCTACCTTGGGGCGCAAAGAGACCCAGTACTTC

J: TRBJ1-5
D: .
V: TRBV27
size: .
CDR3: CASSLRGSNQPKHF
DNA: TGTGCCAGCAGTTTACGGGGTAGCAATCAGCCCAAGCATTTT

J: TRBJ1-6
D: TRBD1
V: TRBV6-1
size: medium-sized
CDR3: CASTDRGSNSPLHF
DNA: TGTGCCAGCACTGACAGGGGTTCTAATTCACCCCTCCACTTT

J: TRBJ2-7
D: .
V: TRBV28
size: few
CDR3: CASSPPRSMYYQCF
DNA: TGTGCCAGCAGCCCCCCCCGGTCTATGTACTACCAGTGCTTC